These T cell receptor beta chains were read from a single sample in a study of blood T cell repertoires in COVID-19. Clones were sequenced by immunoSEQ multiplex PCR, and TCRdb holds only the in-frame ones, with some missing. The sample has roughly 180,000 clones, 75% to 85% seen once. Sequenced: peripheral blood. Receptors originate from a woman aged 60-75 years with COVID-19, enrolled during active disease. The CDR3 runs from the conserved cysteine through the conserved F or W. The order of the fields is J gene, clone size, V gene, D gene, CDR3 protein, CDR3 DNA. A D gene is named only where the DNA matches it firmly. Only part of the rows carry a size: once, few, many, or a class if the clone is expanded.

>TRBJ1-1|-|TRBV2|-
CASSATSGAGNTEAFF
TGTGCCAGCAGCGCAACGTCGGGTGCGGGGAACACTGAAGCTTTCTTT
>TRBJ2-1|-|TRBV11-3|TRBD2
CASSRGDRKSYNEQFF
TGTGCCAGCAGCCGGGGGGACCGCAAGTCCTACAATGAGCAGTTCTTC
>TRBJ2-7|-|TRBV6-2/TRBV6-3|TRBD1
CASSPWTGSGEQYF
TGTGCCAGCAGTCCCTGGACAGGGTCCGGGGAGCAGTACTTC
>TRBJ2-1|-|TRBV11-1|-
CASTTLSGSKENEQFF
TGTGCCAGCACTACTCTATCTGGGAGCAAGGAAAATGAGCAGTTCTTC
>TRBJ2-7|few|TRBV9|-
CASSLAGGSYEQYF
TGTGCCAGCAGCTTGGCAGGGGGGTCCTACGAGCAGTACTTC
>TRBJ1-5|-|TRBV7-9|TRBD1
CASSPGQGLESQHF
TGTGCCAGCAGCCCGGGACAGGGTTTAGAGTCCCAGCATTTT
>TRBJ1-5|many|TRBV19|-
CASSMSRGNNQPQHF
TGTGCCAGTAGTATGAGTAGGGGGAACAATCAGCCCCAGCATTTT
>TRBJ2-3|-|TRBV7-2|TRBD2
CASSQAGGPPDTQYF
TGTGCCAGCAGCCAAGCGGGGGGGCCCCCAGATACGCAGTATTTT
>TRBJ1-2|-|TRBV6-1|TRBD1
CASSEAEGAYGYTF
TGTGCCAGCAGTGAAGCGGAGGGGGCCTATGGCTACACCTTC
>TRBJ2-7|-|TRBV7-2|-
CASSSPSGRFGEQYF
TGTGCCAGCAGCTCTCCTAGTGGGAGGTTTGGCGAGCAGTACTTC
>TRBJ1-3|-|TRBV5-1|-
CASSLADISSGNTIYF
TGCGCCAGCAGCTTGGCCGATATTAGCTCTGGAAACACCATATATTTT
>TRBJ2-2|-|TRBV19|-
CASSNGIEISGELFF
TGTGCCAGTAGTAACGGGATAGAGATCTCCGGGGAGCTGTTTTTT
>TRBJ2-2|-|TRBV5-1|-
CASRERRGNTGELFF
TGCGCCAGCAGGGAGAGGCGTGGGAACACCGGGGAGCTGTTTTTT
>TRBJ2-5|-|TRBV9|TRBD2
CASSVGLAGGQETQYF
TGTGCCAGCAGCGTAGGGTTAGCGGGGGGACAAGAGACCCAGTACTTC
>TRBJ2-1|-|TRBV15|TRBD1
CATSREPGGYEQFF
TGTGCCACCAGCAGAGAACCAGGGGGTTATGAGCAGTTCTTC
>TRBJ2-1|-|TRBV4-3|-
CASSQDLASTQFF
TGCGCCAGCAGCCAAGATCTCGCGAGTACGCAGTTCTTC
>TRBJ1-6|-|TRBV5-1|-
CASSFSAGDNSPLHF
TGCGCCAGCAGCTTTTCCGCGGGGGATAATTCACCCCTCCACTTT
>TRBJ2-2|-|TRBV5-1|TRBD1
CASSPDPDRGMTGELFF
TGCGCCAGCAGCCCGGACCCCGACAGGGGGATGACCGGGGAGCTGTTTTTT
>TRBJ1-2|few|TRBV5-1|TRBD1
CASSLGQGLGGYTF
TGCGCCAGCAGCCTGGGACAGGGCCTCGGGGGCTACACCTTC
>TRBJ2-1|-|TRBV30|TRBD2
CAHRRDYAYNEQFF
TGTGCCCACCGCCGGGACTATGCCTACAATGAGCAGTTCTTC
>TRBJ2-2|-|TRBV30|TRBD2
CAWSRLAGGPSGELFF
TGTGCCTGGAGTCGGCTAGCGGGAGGGCCATCCGGGGAGCTGTTTTTT
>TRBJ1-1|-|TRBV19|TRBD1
CASRQQGVGRTEAFF
TGTGCCAGTCGTCAGCAGGGGGTTGGGAGGACTGAAGCTTTCTTT
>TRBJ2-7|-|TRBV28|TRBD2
CASSLLTSYGEQYF
TGTGCCAGCAGTTTGCTGACTAGCTATGGCGAGCAGTACTTC
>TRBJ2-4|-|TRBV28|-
CASQQVDRNIQYF
TGTGCCAGCCAGCAGGTGGACAGAAACATTCAGTACTTC
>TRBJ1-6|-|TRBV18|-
CASSFTGVTNSPLHF
TGTGCCAGCTCATTCACCGGGGTTACAAATTCACCCCTCCACTTT
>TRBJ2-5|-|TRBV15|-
CATSRETREMETQYF
TGTGCCACCAGCAGAGAAACTCGGGAGATGGAGACCCAGTACTTC
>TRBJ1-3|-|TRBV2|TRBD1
CASIGQGAGNTIYF
TGTGCCAGTATCGGACAGGGGGCGGGAAACACCATATATTTT
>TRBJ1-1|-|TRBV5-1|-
CASSFREGGTEAFF
TGCGCCAGCAGCTTCCGGGAGGGAGGCACTGAAGCTTTCTTT
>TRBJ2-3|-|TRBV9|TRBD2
CASSTGLAGGTGTDTQYF
TGTGCCAGCAGCACCGGACTAGCGGGAGGAACGGGCACAGATACGCAGTATTTT
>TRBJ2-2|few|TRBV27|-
CASSLRTGELFF
TGTGCCAGCAGTTTACGGACCGGGGAGCTGTTTTTT
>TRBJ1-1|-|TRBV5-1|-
CASSLDSPGSDTEAFF
TGCGCCAGCAGCTTGGACTCTCCGGGTAGTGACACTGAAGCTTTCTTT
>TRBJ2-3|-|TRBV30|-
CAWSRTVATDTQYF
TGTGCCTGGAGTCGGACAGTGGCAACAGATACGCAGTATTTT
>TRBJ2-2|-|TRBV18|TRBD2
CASSPIPGLAANTGELFF
TGTGCCAGCTCACCGATTCCGGGACTAGCGGCGAACACCGGGGAGCTGTTTTTT
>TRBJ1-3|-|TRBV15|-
CATSRDRGSGNTIYF
TGTGCCACCAGCAGAGACAGGGGCTCTGGAAACACCATATATTTT
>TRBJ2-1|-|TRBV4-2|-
CASSHPRDEQFF
TGTGCCAGCAGCCATCCCCGGGATGAGCAGTTCTTC
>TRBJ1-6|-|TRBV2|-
CASSELAANNSPLHF
TGTGCCAGCAGTGAGTTGGCAGCGAATAATTCACCCCTCCACTTT
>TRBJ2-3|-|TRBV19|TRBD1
CASSTGQAQGSRPYF
TGTGCCAGTAGTACAGGACAGGCTCAAGGGTCCCGCCCGTATTTT
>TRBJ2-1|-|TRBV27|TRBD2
CASSFLGLAVRSYNEQFF
TGTGCCAGCAGTTTCCTGGGACTAGCGGTTCGTTCCTACAATGAGCAGTTCTTC
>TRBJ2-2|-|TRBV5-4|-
CASSSEARVITGELFF
TGTGCCAGCAGCTCCGAGGCTCGGGTGATCACCGGGGAGCTGTTTTTT
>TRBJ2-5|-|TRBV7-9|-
CASSFSGRQETQYF
TGTGCCAGCAGCTTCTCCGGGAGACAAGAGACCCAGTACTTC
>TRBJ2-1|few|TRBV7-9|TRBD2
CASSFLAGYGEQFF
TGTGCCAGCAGCTTTCTAGCGGGATATGGTGAGCAGTTCTTC
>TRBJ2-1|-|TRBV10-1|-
CASSAGNEQFF
TGCGCCAGCAGTGCAGGGAATGAGCAGTTCTTC
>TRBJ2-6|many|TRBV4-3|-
CASSQDQSRAGANVLTF
TGCGCCAGCAGCCAAGATCAGTCGCGGGCTGGGGCCAACGTCCTGACTTTC